Each of the 7 T cell receptor beta chains below was sequenced from the same sample in a study of blood T cell repertoires in COVID-19 (dated by TCRdb to between 2020 and 2021). The library came from the immunoSEQ multiplex PCR assay. TCRdb's version of the immuneACCESS table is confined to in-frame rearrangements and falls short of the full clone set. An unresolved V gene accounts for under half of the shortfall where checked; the remainder is of unknown origin. Within this sample are 310,000 or so clones, with 70% to 90% of them counted one time only. The top ten clones comprise roughly 10% of the sample. Sequenced material: PBMCs or T cells enriched from blood (not recorded which). These receptors were taken from a woman in her late teens or twenties who had recovered from COVID-19.

The chain joins TRBV6-5 to TRBJ2-2; maybe TRBD2 (5 bases). This CDR3 spans 11 amino acids. The germline V gene has CDR1 MNHEY and CDR2 SVGAGI. V lost 7 bases and J lost 6, with 6 bases in between. CDR3 sequence reads: CASKRAGELFF. In DNA form, the CDR3 reads TGTGCCAGCAAGAGGGCCGGGGAGCTGTTTTTT.

V and J are TRBV5-6 and TRBJ1-1, with D maybe TRBD1 (5 bases). CDR3 length: 14 amino acids. Trimming cost V 0 bases and J 4 bases, with 10 bases left between them. Per the germline V gene, CDR1 is SGHDT and CDR2 is YYEEEE. In DNA, the CDR3 is TGTGCCAGCAGCTTGGTGACAGCCAGCACTGAAGCTTTCTTT. Translation gives CASSLVTASTEAFF.

J is TRBJ1-2 and V is TRBV30; D might be TRBD1 (6 bases). Trimming took 0 bases from V and 13 from J, leaving 15 bases between them. The germline gives CDR1 GTSNPN, CDR2 SVGIG (reference sequence). The CDR3 has 12 amino acids. The CDR3 DNA is TGTGCCTGGAGTGTACTTGGGGGCGACCGCACCTTC. Protein product: CAWSVLGGDRTF.

The CDR3 reads CASSLGQAVNEQFF. CDR3 sequence (DNA): TGCGCCAGCAGCTTGGGACAGGCGGTCAATGAGCAGTTCTTC. The chain recombines TRBV5-1 with TRBJ2-1, with D maybe TRBD1 (6 bases). The germline CDR1 and CDR2 sequences are SGHRS and YFSETQ. This CDR3 has 14 amino acids. The ends were cut back, 0 bases at V and 6 bases at J, with 10 bases in the middle.

This rearrangement joins TRBV5-1 to TRBJ2-7; D possibly corresponds to TRBD1 (5 bases). From germline, CDR1 is SGHRS and CDR2 YFSETQ. The CDR3 consists of 15 residues. V lost 1 base and J lost 4, with 15 bases in between. CDR3 amino acids: CASSLIPGNGYEQYF. CDR3 DNA: TGCGCCAGCAGCTTGATCCCAGGGAACGGGTACGAGCAGTACTTC.

The CDR3 sequence: CASSRIAGQGSHEQYF. CDR3 nucleotide sequence: TGTGCCAGCAGCCGGATAGCTGGACAGGGAAGCCACGAGCAGTACTTC. The chain recombines TRBV3-1 (or the pseudogene TRBV3-2) with TRBJ2-7; TRBD1 agrees at 8 bases. The germline V gene has CDR1 LGHDT and CDR2 YNNKEL (reference sequence). The CDR3 sequence is 16 residues long. Trimming took 4 bases from V and 5 from J; bases not matched to a gene: 13.

This chain links TRBV28 with TRBJ2-7; TRBD2 matches at 14 bases. V lost 2 bases, J lost 4 bases, and 4 bases stayed unmatched. Germline V gene lookup returns CDR1 MDHEN and CDR2 SYDVKM. The CDR3 runs 16 residues. The CDR3 bases are TGTGCCAGCAGTTTAGGGACTAGCGGGAGTATGTACGAGCAGTACTTC. Translating it yields CASSLGTSGSMYEQYF.